Sequencing of this T cell receptor (beta chain) was carried out in a study of cytomegalovirus exposure and HLA in healthy donors. This PCR relied on a set of 60 Vbeta primers and 13 Jbeta primers. Clones were read by immunoSEQ multiplex PCR, and TCRdb kept only the in-frame ones, dropping some. The repertoire holds roughly 150,000 clones, with around 80% as singletons. V lost 4 bases and J lost 7, with 11 bases in between. CDR3 size: 13 residues. Germline CDR1 is LGHNA and CDR2 is YSLEER. The rearrangement uses TRBV4-3 and TRBJ2-1; no clear D. The receptor's source is a male donor in good health and CMV-seronegative. Sample: PBMCs. CDR3 residues: CASSRASRNEQFF. DNA of the CDR3: TGCGCCAGCAGCCGCGCTAGTAGAAATGAGCAGTTCTTC.